This TCR beta chain comes out of a study of Ad26.COV2.S vaccination and SARS-CoV-2 variants. Treatment described: roughly 20 received Ad26.COV2.S at low or high dose, single or two shots; roughly five received placebo; per-sample allocation not given. After the first vaccine or placebo injection, samples were drawn on day 63. The ends lost 4 bases at V and 3 bases at J; junction bases unmatched: 3. Per the germline V gene, CDR1 is SNHLY and CDR2 is FYNNEI. The CDR3 loop spans 14 amino acids. Clones were sequenced by immunoSEQ multiplex PCR, and TCRdb holds only the in-frame ones, with some missing. The sample includes 300,000 to 500,000 clones, 75% to 90% of them seen just once.

The chain employs TRBV2 and TRBJ1-2; 9 nucleotides match TRBD1. The receptor was derived from a person between 18 and 65 years old who received the Ad26.COV2.S COVID-19 vaccine or a placebo. The sequencing here drew on peripheral blood, taken in a trial of Ad26.COV2.S vaccine versus placebo. This CDR3 is CASSVTGGDYGYTF. The CDR3 bases are TGTGCCAGCAGTGTTACAGGGGGCGACTATGGCTACACCTTC.